The entry that follows covers one TCR beta chain sequence. Antigen unknown. The source of the sample is a study of cytomegalovirus exposure and HLA in healthy donors. Background on the study: Genetic ancestry analysis placed over 65% of the 350 to 500 donors that were genotyped in the Caucasian-associated cluster.

The CDR3 has 17 residues. V gave up 6 bases and J gave up 0 bases, with 18 bases separating them. Looked up from germline, CDR1 is SEHNR and CDR2 is FQNEAQ (reference sequence). Whole-study findings and limits: CMV serostatus was the sole immune exposure information available. It was taken for granted in presence/absence analyses that sequencing depth across donors was roughly uniform. As a later analysis showed, a missense DCLRE1C variant was linked to trimming of TCR beta V- and J-genes.

The primer mix had 60 Vbeta and 13 Jbeta primers. Profiled with immunoSEQ multiplex PCR; TCRdb holds only in-frame clones, not every one. The data show around 230,000 clones, approximately 79% seen once. This TCR came from a male donor in good health and CMV-seronegative. The rearrangement joins TRBV7-9 to TRBJ1-3; TRBD1 is a possible D gene (6 bases). Source material: PBMCs. CDR3 sequence (DNA): TGTGCCAGCAGTTTCTCCCTACAGGGACACTCTGGAAACACCATATATTTT. It translates to CASSFSLQGHSGNTIYF.